The 10 T cell receptor gamma chains in this list originate from one sample, sequenced in a study of γδ T cells in repeated Plasmodium falciparum infection. Vgamma9/Vdelta2+ and Vdelta2-negative gammadelta T cells were flow-sorted from PBMC for bulk sequencing. TCRdb redid clone calling on the multiplex PCR reads using CATT. The data hold 20,000 to 30,000 gamma-chain clones, with roughly 3.1% observed a single time. Source material: gamma-delta T cells from blood. The source is a pool of human donors (malaria-infected and uninfected, not separated).

This clone was seen at least ten times. This chain joins TRGV2 and TRGJ1 or TRGJ2. The CDR3 loop spans 14 amino acids. Germline-derived CDR1 and CDR2 are EGSNGY and YDSYNSKV. Trimming at V came to 0 bases and at J to 3 bases, leaving 5 bases not matched to a gene. The CDR3 loop is CATWDGLRYYKKLF. The CDR3 DNA follows: TGTGCCACCTGGGACGGGCTCCGTTATTATAAGAAACTCTTT.

This clone appeared many times. This sequence joins TRGV8 and TRGJ1 or TRGJ2. Germline CDR1 reads VENAVY; CDR2 reads YDSYNSRV. Unmatched junction bases numbered 11, after V lost 6 bases and J lost 3 bases. The CDR3 is 14 residues long. CDR3 sequence: CATWPARIYYKKLF. As DNA, the CDR3 is TGTGCCACCTGGCCTGCCCGGATTTATTATAAGAAACTCTTT.

This clone was counted a few times. With only one base between it and a far larger clone, this is likely a read error. Other nucleotide sequences in the sample specify the same CDR3. V gene TRGV9 combines with J gene TRGJ1 or TRGJ2. The J gene was missing in TCRdb and was found by matching the end of the DNA to germline. Losses at the gene ends were 3 bases for V and 4 bases for J; bases not matched to a gene: 9. This CDR3 comprises 14 residues. CDR1 GITISATS and CDR2 ISYDGTV come from the germline V gene (reference sequence). The CDR3 here is CALWEILHYYKKLF. DNA for the CDR3: TGTGCCTTGTGGGAGATCCTCCACTATTATAAGAAACTCTTT.

This clone was seen many times. This probably arose from a read error, given a far larger clone one base away. Distinct nucleotide sequences in the sample also encode this CDR3. The chain links TRGV3 to TRGJ1 or TRGJ2. TCRdb supplies no J gene; here it was assigned by aligning the nucleotide sequence to germline. Germline V gives CDR1 VTNTFY, CDR2 YDVSTARD (reference sequence). The CDR3 has 13 residues. The CDR3 coding sequence is TGTGCTACCTGGGACAGGCAGAATTATAAGAAACTCTTT. Its translation is CATWDRQNYKKLF.

Many counts were recorded for this clone. A read error likely explains why the TCRdb protein, taken from a much larger clone, differs from this DNA's translation at residue 4; the protein shown is translated from the DNA. The chain has TRGV4 and TRGJ1 or TRGJ2. The CDR3 extends over 11 amino acids. The trim removed 9 bases at V and 0 bases at J, leaving 2 bases unmatched. Per germline, CDR1 EGSTGY and CDR2 YDSYTSSV. The CDR3 spells CATKNYYKKLF. For the CDR3, the DNA is TGTGCCACCAAGAATTATTATAAGAAACTCTTT.

This clone was recorded at least ten times. The likely explanation is a read error, given a far larger clone one base away. This sample also contains other DNA sequences that code for the same CDR3. The J segment was not called; the V segment is TRGV2. In germline, CDR1 is EGSNGY, CDR2 YDSYNSKV. The CDR3 has 15 amino acids. CDR3 nucleotides: TGTGCCACCTGGGACGGGCCAGAGAAGTATTATAAGAAGCTCTTT. Protein sequence: CATWDGPEKYYKKLF.

This clone appeared many times. Translating this DNA gives a protein that differs at residue 3 from the TCRdb one, which belongs to a much larger clone; a read error is likely, and the protein shown is this translation. The chain carries TRGV4 and TRGJ1 or TRGJ2. This CDR3 contains 11 residues. Germline V gene data show CDR1 as EGSTGY and CDR2 as YDSYTSSV. The CDR3 bases are TGTGCCGCCTGGGATGCGCGGGTTGGAGTCTTT. Protein sequence: CAAWDARVGVF.

A few counts support this clone. The protein that TCRdb holds for this DNA derives from a much larger clone and differs from the translated DNA at residue 8, which likely indicates a read error; the protein shown here is translated from the DNA. The CDR3 DNA sequence: TGTGCCTTGTGGACATTAGAGTTTGGCAAAAAAATCAAGGTATTT. Translated: CALWTLEFGKKIKVF. The V call is TRGV9, the J call TRGJP. TCRdb lists no J gene, so it was determined here by aligning the DNA to germline. CDR3 length equals 15 residues. Germline V CDR1 and CDR2: GITISATS, ISYDGTV (reference sequence).

This clone came up a few times. This clone may be a read error of a much larger clone one base away. The chain links TRGV3 to TRGJ1 or TRGJ2. No J segment appears in TCRdb, so it was assigned here by matching the sequence to germline. This CDR3 region has 14 residues. Germline-derived CDR1 and CDR2 are VTNTFY and YDVSTARD (reference sequence). The CDR3 sequence is CAPWDQARNYKKLF. Here the CDR3 DNA reads TGTGCCCCCTGGGACCAGGCCAGAAATTATAAGAAACTCTTT.

This clone was found many times. The chain has TRGV9 and TRGJ1 or TRGJ2. The length of the CDR3 is 13 residues. The junction had 9 bases not matched to a gene; V was cut back by 0 bases and J by 10 bases. The germline V gene encodes CDR1 GITISATS and CDR2 ISYDGTV (reference sequence). The CDR3, as DNA: TGTGCCTTGTGGGAGGTGGAAGGGTTGAAGAAACTCTTT. It yields the protein CALWEVEGLKKLF.